Presented here are 32 T cell receptor beta chains from one specimen sequenced in a study of shared clonotypes between healthy human individuals. TCRdb keeps only in-frame clones here, not all; method: immunoSEQ multiplex PCR. The sample shows around 2.1 million clones, more than 85% of them seen only once. In the naive CD8 group, cells lacked CD45RO and were positively selected for CCR7, so terminally differentiated effector memory CD45RA+ cells were left out. The sequenced sample was naive CD8+ T cells from PBMCs. The receptors were gathered from a man in his late teens or twenties in good health. Some clones in this sample may be carry-over from other donors' samples.

A remark on this clone: The same CDR3 can be traced to other DNA sequences in this sample. V is TRBV6-5 and J is TRBJ2-7; 8 bases map to TRBD2. The length of the CDR3 is 13 residues. Germline CDR1 reads MNHEY; CDR2 reads SVGAGI. Unmatched junction bases numbered 1, after V lost 6 bases and J lost 0 bases. CDR3 region: CASSGRDSYEQYF. The CDR3 DNA is TGTGCCAGCAGCGGGAGGGACTCCTACGAGCAGTACTTC.

V gene TRBV14 combines with J gene TRBJ1-4; D is perhaps TRBD1 (6 bases). Trimming cost V 4 bases and J 6 bases, with 12 bases left between them. Germline V lookup: CDR1 SGHDN, CDR2 FVKESK. This CDR3 spans 14 amino acids. CDR3 nucleotides: TGTGCCAGCAGCCCAGGGGTGGGAGATGAAAAACTGTTTTTT. Translated, it gives CASSPGVGDEKLFF.

This clone was counted a single time. Other DNA sequences in the sample encode the same CDR3. The genes are TRBV2 and TRBJ2-7; D is ambiguous. CDR3 length: 11 residues. Trimming shortened V by 4 bases and J by 2 bases, and 3 bases separated the two germline ends. Germline V CDR1 and CDR2: SNHLY, FYNNEI. Here the CDR3 reads CASSGPYEQYF. CDR3 DNA: TGTGCCAGCAGTGGCCCCTACGAGCAGTACTTC.

Remarks on this clone: Other DNA sequences in this sample translate to the same CDR3. The genes are TRBV7-9 and TRBJ1-1, with a tentative D call TRBD1 (5 bases). V was shortened by 1 base and J by 0 bases, with 9 bases between the two germline ends. The CDR3 is 15 amino acids. CDR1 SEHNR and CDR2 FQNEAQ come from the germline V gene (reference sequence). CDR3 sequence (DNA): TGTGCCAGCAGCTTAGTACCAGGGATGAACACTGAAGCTTTCTTT. Its translation is CASSLVPGMNTEAFF.

J is TRBJ2-1 and V is TRBV27; 11 nucleotides agree with TRBD2. The J segment lost 5 bases and the V segment lost 6 bases, leaving 6 bases of the junction unmatched. Per the germline V gene, CDR1 is MNHEY and CDR2 is SMNVEV (reference sequence). The CDR3 runs to 15 residues. CDR3 in amino acids: CASRTSGTIDNEQFF. CDR3 bases: TGTGCCAGCAGGACTAGCGGGACTATCGACAATGAGCAGTTCTTC.

This clone was picked up one time. The J gene is TRBJ2-7, the V gene TRBV15; D possibly corresponds to TRBD1 (6 bases). CDR1 LNHNV and CDR2 YYDKDF come from the germline V gene (reference sequence). CDR3 length: 14 residues. The ends were cut back, 3 bases at V and 3 bases at J, with 12 bases in the middle. As DNA, the CDR3 is TGTGCCACCAGCAGCAGACAGGCTGACTACGAGCAGTACTTC. Its translation is CATSSRQADYEQYF.

The CDR3 DNA reads TGCAGCGTTGAGCCGGGGAGGGCCATTCTGGATGAGCAGTTCTTC. Protein product: CSVEPGRAILDEQFF. The chain is built from TRBV29-1 and TRBJ2-1; 7 bases line up with TRBD2. Germline CDR1 reads SQVTM; CDR2 reads ANQGSEA. This CDR3 is 15 amino acids long. V was clipped by 3 bases and J by 8 bases; unmatched bases: 13.

The V and J genes are TRBV6-1 and TRBJ1-2; 8 bases fit TRBD1. The V and J ends lost 4 bases and 2 bases, in that order; junction bases with no gene match: 9. Germline CDR1 MNHNS, CDR2 SASEGT. CDR3 length: 16 amino acids. The CDR3 reads CASSGGRGLRNYGYTF. CDR3 bases: TGTGCCAGCAGTGGGGGCAGGGGGCTAAGGAACTATGGCTACACCTTC.

V usage is TRBV28 and J usage is TRBJ2-3; 7 bases align to TRBD2. CDR1 is MDHEN and CDR2 is SYDVKM in the germline V gene. With V trimmed by 2 bases and J by 2 bases, 4 bases remained unmatched. CDR3 length equals 15 residues. The CDR3 DNA sequence: TGTGCCAGCAGTTTACCGGGGGGTGACACAGATACGCAGTATTTT. It translates to CASSLPGGDTDTQYF. Combining the CDR3 with reference TRBV28 and TRBJ2-3 gives the whole variable domain DVKVTQSSRYLVKRTGEKVFLECVQDMDHENMFWYRQDPGLGLRLIYFSYDVKMKEKGDIPEGYSVSREKKERFSLILESASTNQTSMYLCASSLPGGDTDTQYFGPGTRLTVL.

The rearrangement uses TRBV27 and TRBJ1-2; 7 nucleotides agree with TRBD1. J gave up 5 bases and V 5 bases, and 11 bases lay outside the gene matches. This CDR3 is 15 amino acids long. CDR1 is MNHEY, CDR2 SMNVEV, per germline (reference sequence). In DNA form, the CDR3 reads TGTGCCAGCAGTACAAACAGGGGCCCCAGATATGGCTACACCTTC. This translates into CASSTNRGPRYGYTF.

A note on this clone: The sample holds other DNA sequences that translate to the same CDR3. The chain has TRBV9 and TRBJ2-7; 9 nucleotides agree with TRBD1. The germline V gene encodes CDR1 SGDLS and CDR2 YYNGEE. This CDR3 spans 14 amino acids. The ends lost 3 bases at V and 2 bases at J; junction bases unmatched: 3. The DNA for the CDR3 is TGTGCCAGCAGCGAGGGACAGGGCACCTACGAGCAGTACTTC. Protein: CASSEGQGTYEQYF.

In its sample, this clone was seen once. This chain connects TRBV10-3 to TRBJ1-5; D remains ambiguous. The V end was cut by 2 bases, the J end by 11 bases, with 16 bases between. CDR1 ENHRY and CDR2 SYGVKD come from the germline V gene. This CDR3 is 14 amino acids long. The CDR3 sequence is CAISEGSDAVAQHF. CDR3 sequence (DNA): TGTGCCATCAGTGAGGGATCCGATGCGGTGGCCCAGCATTTT.

V usage is TRBV7-9 and J usage is TRBJ2-1; 8 bases map to TRBD1. Germline loops: CDR1 SEHNR, CDR2 FQNEAQ (reference sequence). V shed 5 bases, J shed 8 bases, and the junction held 11 bases outside the gene matches. This CDR3 is built from 15 residues. The CDR3 reads CASSKDRDNVDEQFF. The CDR3 DNA follows: TGTGCCAGCAGCAAGGACAGGGATAATGTGGATGAGCAGTTCTTC.

The chain carries TRBV7-9 and TRBJ2-7, with TRBD2 matching over 7 bases. This CDR3 is 14 amino acids long. The germline CDR1 and CDR2 sequences are SEHNR and FQNEAQ (reference sequence). V shed 5 bases and J 5 bases; nucleotides not matched to a gene: 9. CDR3 region: CASSPAAGADEQYF. CDR3 coding DNA: TGTGCCAGCAGCCCGGCGGCGGGAGCGGACGAGCAGTACTTC.

The chain combines TRBV7-9 with TRBJ2-7, with a tentative D call TRBD2 (6 bases). CDR1 and CDR2 (germline): SEHNR, FQNEAQ (reference sequence). V gave up 0 bases and J gave up 0 bases, with 21 bases separating them. This CDR3 region has 19 residues. CDR3 in DNA: TGTGCCAGCAGCTTAGCCACTGGAGGGGCGAAAAGCTACTCCTACGAGCAGTACTTC. It translates to CASSLATGGAKSYSYEQYF.

The chain employs TRBV9 and TRBJ2-2; D uncertain. Trimming shortened V by 3 bases and J by 6 bases, and 15 bases separated the two germline ends. The length of the CDR3 is 15 residues. From germline, CDR1 is SGDLS and CDR2 YYNGEE. The CDR3 coding sequence is TGTGCCAGCAGCGGGGCCCAGAATGTGGCCGGGGAGCTGTTTTTT. Translation: CASSGAQNVAGELFF.

The chain employs TRBV27 and TRBJ1-5; the D is unclear. V lost 5 bases and J 5 bases, leaving 13 bases between the germline ends. The CDR3 totals 14 residues. Germline V gene lookup returns CDR1 MNHEY and CDR2 SMNVEV (reference sequence). DNA for the CDR3: TGTGCCAGCAGTGGGCCCGGAGTGGATCAGCCCCAGCATTTT. This sequence encodes CASSGPGVDQPQHF.

The V gene is TRBV5-4, the J gene TRBJ1-4; the D is unclear. The CDR3 is made up of 13 amino acids. Germline values: CDR1 SGHNT, CDR2 YYREEE (reference sequence). V was trimmed by 3 bases and J by 8 bases, leaving 11 bases between them. The CDR3 spells CASSSVAGEKLFF. The CDR3 DNA follows: TGTGCCAGCAGCTCCGTCGCGGGGGAAAAACTGTTTTTT.

This clone showed up just once. The J gene is TRBJ2-7, the V gene TRBV10-3, with 8 bases identical to TRBD1. V lost 5 bases and J lost 3; bases outside the gene matches: 12. The CDR3 covers 16 residues. CDR1 is ENHRY, CDR2 SYGVKD, per germline. CDR3 loop: CAISPWEGTGGYEQYF. The CDR3, as DNA: TGTGCCATCAGTCCTTGGGAAGGTACAGGGGGCTACGAGCAGTACTTC.

The chain has TRBV15 and TRBJ1-5; tentatively, D is TRBD1 (5 bases). CDR3 size: 15 residues. V was cut by 0 bases and J by 4 bases, with 10 bases left in between. The germline V gene has CDR1 LNHNV and CDR2 YYDKDF (reference sequence). Written as DNA, the CDR3 is TGTGCCACCAGCAGAGATGGCGGGGCAAATCAGCCCCAGCATTTT. The encoded protein is CATSRDGGANQPQHF.

This chain links TRBV4-2 with TRBJ1-2, with 8 bases matching TRBD1. CDR3 length: 15 amino acids. With V trimmed by 0 bases and J by 4 bases, 4 bases remained unmatched. Germline V gene data show CDR1 as LGHNA and CDR2 as YNFKEQ. This CDR3 reads CASSQDVGTGYGYTF. CDR3 nucleotide sequence: TGTGCCAGCAGCCAAGATGTTGGGACAGGCTATGGCTACACCTTC.

The chain employs TRBV28 and TRBJ1-2, with TRBD1 as a possible D gene (5 bases). V was trimmed by 5 bases and J by 4 bases, leaving 14 bases between them. The germline gives CDR1 MDHEN, CDR2 SYDVKM. The CDR3 covers 14 residues. CDR3 loop: CASSPPGTAYGYTF. The CDR3 DNA sequence: TGTGCCAGCAGTCCCCCGGGGACTGCCTATGGCTACACCTTC.

The gene calls are TRBV6-5 and TRBJ2-2; a possible D gene is TRBD1 (6 bases). Germline V gene data show CDR1 as MNHEY and CDR2 as SVGAGI. This CDR3 is 14 amino acids long. Trimming shortened V by 4 bases and J by 5 bases, and 11 bases separated the two germline ends. This chain's CDR3 is CASSSFRGTGELFF. In DNA, the CDR3 is TGTGCCAGCAGTTCTTTTAGGGGGACCGGGGAGCTGTTTTTT.

This chain uses TRBV29-1 with TRBJ2-7, with a weak D call TRBD2 (5 bases). The germline CDR1 and CDR2 sequences are SQVTM and ANQGSEA. The CDR3 runs 15 residues. Trimming shortened V by 0 bases and J by 1 base, and 13 bases separated the two germline ends. Here the CDR3 DNA reads TGCAGCGTTGAAGATCCCCGGGGTCCTTCCTACGAGCAGTACTTC. It encodes CSVEDPRGPSYEQYF.

CDR3 DNA: TGCGCCAGCAGCCAAGATCTTCCCAGCGGAAAGATCACAGATACGCAGTATTTT. It translates to CASSQDLPSGKITDTQYF. The rearrangement links TRBV4-3 to TRBJ2-3; TRBD2 is a possible D gene (5 bases). Germline CDR1 reads LGHNA; CDR2 reads YSLEER. This CDR3 has 18 residues. Deletions cut 0 bases from V and 2 bases from J, with 18 bases between.

This chain connects TRBV9 to TRBJ2-7, with D possibly TRBD2 on 6 matching bases. Germline V gene sequence: CDR1 SGDLS, CDR2 YYNGEE. Trimming took 3 bases from V and 3 from J, leaving 16 bases between them. The CDR3 extends over 15 amino acids. The CDR3 bases are TGTGCCAGCAGCGCCGGGACTGTATCTTTCTACGAGCAGTACTTC. It is translated as CASSAGTVSFYEQYF.

This clone came up a few times. CDR3 coding DNA: TGCAGCGTTGGAGAGGGGGCCGCTGGCTACACCTTC. Translation: CSVGEGAAGYTF. This chain connects TRBV29-1 to TRBJ1-2, with TRBD1 identical over 7 bases. Germline CDR1 and CDR2: SQVTM and ANQGSEA. With 4 bases clipped from V and 7 bases from J, the junction kept 6 bases outside the gene matches. This CDR3 contains 12 residues. The whole variable domain, filled in from reference TRBV29-1 and TRBJ1-2, reads SAVISQKPSRDICQRGTSLTIQCQVDSQVTMMFWYRQQPGQSLTLIATANQGSEATYESGFVIDKFPISRPNLTFSTLTVSNMSPEDSSIYLCSVGEGAAGYTFGSGTRLTVV.

CDR3 amino acids: CASSLATNTDTQYF. The DNA of the CDR3 is TGTGCCAGCAGCTTGGCGACGAACACAGATACGCAGTATTTT. The chain links TRBV5-6 to TRBJ2-3; no clear D gene. This CDR3 is built from 14 residues. Germline V gene data show CDR1 as SGHDT and CDR2 as YYEEEE. The V end lost 0 bases, the J end lost 2 bases, and 7 bases lay between the germline ends.

The chain uses TRBV7-9 and TRBJ1-4; weak D call: TRBD1 (6 bases). This CDR3 has 15 amino acids. Germline V gene lookup returns CDR1 SEHNR and CDR2 FQNEAQ (reference sequence). V shed 3 bases and J shed 3 bases, with 11 bases lying between them. The CDR3 spells CASSFRGQANEKLFF. CDR3 nucleotides: TGTGCCAGCAGCTTCCGGGGGCAGGCTAATGAAAAACTGTTTTTT.

In DNA, the CDR3 is TGTGCCAGTTTACAGGGGTATAGCAATCAGCCCCAGCATTTT. Translated: CASLQGYSNQPQHF. The V call is TRBV6-1, the J call TRBJ1-5; TRBD1 agrees at 7 bases. After removal of 9 bases from V and 0 bases from J, the junction contained 5 bases not matched to a gene. The germline gives CDR1 MNHNS, CDR2 SASEGT. There are 14 residues in the CDR3.

The chain couples TRBV9 to TRBJ2-3, with D uncertain. Germline assignment: CDR1 SGDLS and CDR2 YYNGEE. The CDR3 covers 15 residues. Trimming took 0 bases from V and 2 from J, leaving 10 bases between them. The CDR3 loop is CASSVASWATDTQYF. CDR3 coding DNA: TGTGCCAGCAGCGTAGCTTCCTGGGCCACAGATACGCAGTATTTT.

A remark on this clone: Possible read error: a much larger clone is one base away. This CDR3 is CASSLAGNTEAFF. As DNA, the CDR3 is TGTGCCAGCAGCTTAGCAGGGAACACTGAAGCTTTCTTT. The chain carries TRBV7-2 and TRBJ1-1; D unclear. Germline loops: CDR1 SGHTA, CDR2 FQGNSA. There are 13 residues in the CDR3. V was cut by 0 bases and J by 1 base, with 3 bases left in between.